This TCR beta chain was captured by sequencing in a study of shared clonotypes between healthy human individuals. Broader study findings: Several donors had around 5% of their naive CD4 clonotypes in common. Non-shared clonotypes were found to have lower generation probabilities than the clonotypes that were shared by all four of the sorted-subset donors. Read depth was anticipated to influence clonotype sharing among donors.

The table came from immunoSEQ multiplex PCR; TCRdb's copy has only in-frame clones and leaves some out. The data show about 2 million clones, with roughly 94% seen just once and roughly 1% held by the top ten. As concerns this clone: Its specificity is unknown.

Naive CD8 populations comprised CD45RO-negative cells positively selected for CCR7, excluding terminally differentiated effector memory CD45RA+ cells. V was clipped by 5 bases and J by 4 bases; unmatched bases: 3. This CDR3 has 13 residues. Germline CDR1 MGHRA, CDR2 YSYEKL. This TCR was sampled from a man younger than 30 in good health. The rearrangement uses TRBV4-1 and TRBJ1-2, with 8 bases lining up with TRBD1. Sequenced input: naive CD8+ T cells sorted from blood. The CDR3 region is CASSFGQGYGYTF. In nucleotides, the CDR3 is TGCGCCAGCAGCTTTGGACAGGGCTATGGCTACACCTTC.